This is a list of T cell receptor beta chains from one sample in a study of regulatory T cells in long-lasting Graves disease. Each CDR3 protein gets one entry after TCRdb re-called the multiplex PCR reads with MiXCR. The sample lists about 540,000 distinct CDR3 sequences, approximately 13% occurring once. The same sample was also studied in work on T cells in Graves' hyperthyroidism and ophthalmopathy.

The sequencing here drew on peripheral blood mononuclear cells (PBMCs), taken at new diagnosis, from a patient treated with antithyroid drugs. These TCRs come from a man aged 25-40 years with Graves disease. The CDR3 runs from the conserved cysteine through the conserved F or W. The D gene is left open where the match is weak. Clone size is shown for a subset of rows, as once, few, many or a class of expanded clone.

d_call: -
clone_size: -
v_call: TRBV7-6
j_call: TRBJ2-3
cdr3_length: 15
cdr3_aa: CASSSTSFSTDTQYF
cdr3_nt: TGTGCCAGCAGCTCGACTAGTTTCAGCACAGATACGCAGTATTTT

d_call: -
clone_size: many
v_call: TRBV3-1
j_call: TRBJ1-1
cdr3_length: 14
cdr3_aa: CASSQEYRNTEAFF
cdr3_nt: TGTGCCAGCAGCCAAGAGTACAGGAACACTGAAGCTTTCTTT

d_call: -
clone_size: many
v_call: TRBV24-1
j_call: TRBJ2-3
cdr3_length: 15
cdr3_aa: CATSHVTGSTDTQYF
cdr3_nt: TGTGCCACCAGCCATGTTACAGGGTCCACAGATACGCAGTATTTT

d_call: -
clone_size: many
v_call: TRBV5-1
j_call: TRBJ2-7
cdr3_length: 10
cdr3_aa: CASRPYEQYF
cdr3_nt: TGCGCCAGCAGGCCTTACGAGCAGTACTTC

d_call: -
clone_size: many
v_call: TRBV7-9
j_call: TRBJ1-6
cdr3_length: 13
cdr3_aa: CASSLGTGSPLHF
cdr3_nt: TGTGCCAGCAGCTTAGGTACAGGATCACCCCTCCACTTT

d_call: -
clone_size: many
v_call: TRBV30
j_call: TRBJ2-1
cdr3_length: 12
cdr3_aa: CAWSVLHNEQFF
cdr3_nt: TGTGCCTGGAGTGTACTCCACAATGAGCAGTTCTTC

d_call: -
clone_size: -
v_call: TRBV3-1
j_call: TRBJ1-1
cdr3_length: 16
cdr3_aa: CASSQTPDGLNTEAFF
cdr3_nt: TGTGCCAGCAGCCAGACCCCGGACGGTTTGAACACTGAAGCTTTCTTT

d_call: -
clone_size: few
v_call: TRBV7-9
j_call: TRBJ1-2
cdr3_length: 15
cdr3_aa: CASSSFGRLNYGYTF
cdr3_nt: TGTGCCAGCAGCTCCTTTGGACGGCTTAACTATGGCTACACCTTC

d_call: TRBD1
clone_size: once
v_call: TRBV19
j_call: TRBJ2-7
cdr3_length: 15
cdr3_aa: CASSLSGTGGYELYF
cdr3_nt: TGTGCCAGTAGTCTCTCCGGGACAGGGGGCTACGAGCTGTACTTC

d_call: -
clone_size: many
v_call: TRBV11-2
j_call: TRBJ2-3
cdr3_length: 15
cdr3_aa: CASSSDRNRGDTQYF
cdr3_nt: TGTGCCAGCAGCTCAGACAGAAATCGGGGGGATACGCAGTATTTT

d_call: -
clone_size: -
v_call: TRBV20-1
j_call: TRBJ1-2
cdr3_length: 14
cdr3_aa: CSARERGTYYGYTF
cdr3_nt: TGCAGTGCTAGAGAAAGAGGGACCTACTATGGCTACACCTTC

d_call: -
clone_size: many
v_call: TRBV30
j_call: TRBJ2-5
cdr3_length: 13
cdr3_aa: CAWSVNRGETQYF
cdr3_nt: TGTGCCTGGAGTGTTAATCGCGGAGAGACCCAGTACTTC

d_call: -
clone_size: many
v_call: TRBV7-2
j_call: TRBJ1-1
cdr3_length: 12
cdr3_aa: CASSTNLAEAFF
cdr3_nt: TGTGCCAGCAGCACTAACCTGGCTGAAGCTTTCTTT

d_call: -
clone_size: -
v_call: TRBV19
j_call: TRBJ2-1
cdr3_length: 13
cdr3_aa: CASSDQGSNEQFF
cdr3_nt: TGTGCCAGTAGTGACCAGGGCAGCAATGAGCAGTTCTTC

d_call: TRBD1
clone_size: many
v_call: TRBV12-3/TRBV12-4
j_call: TRBJ1-5
cdr3_length: 15
cdr3_aa: CASTPGQGAGQPQHF
cdr3_nt: TGTGCCAGCACTCCCGGACAGGGCGCGGGTCAGCCCCAGCATTTT